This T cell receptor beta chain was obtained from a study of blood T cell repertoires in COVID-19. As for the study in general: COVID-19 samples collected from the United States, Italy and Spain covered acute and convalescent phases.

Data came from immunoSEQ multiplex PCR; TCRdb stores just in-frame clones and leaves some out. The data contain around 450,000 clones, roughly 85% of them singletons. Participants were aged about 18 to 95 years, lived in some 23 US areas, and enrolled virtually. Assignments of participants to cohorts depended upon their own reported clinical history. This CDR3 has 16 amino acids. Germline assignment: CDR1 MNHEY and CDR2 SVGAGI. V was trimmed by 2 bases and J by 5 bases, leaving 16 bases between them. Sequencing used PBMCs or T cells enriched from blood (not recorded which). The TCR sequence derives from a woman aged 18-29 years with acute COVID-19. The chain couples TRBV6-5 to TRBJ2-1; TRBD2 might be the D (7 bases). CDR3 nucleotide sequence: TGTGCCAGCAGTTACCGCGTGGGGCGGGGGCACAATGAGCAGTTCTTC. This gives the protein CASSYRVGRGHNEQFF.